The 20 T cell receptor beta chains presented below share a single source sample, sequenced in a study of somatic mutations in cytotoxic T cells in rheumatoid arthritis. Libraries were prepared by immunoSEQ multiplex PCR; TCRdb keeps only in-frame clonotypes and omits some of them. The profile covers 11,000 or so clones, with around 70% appearing a single time and about 10% taken by the ten largest. Sequencing was carried out using CD8+ T cells sorted from blood. The origin of the receptors is a man in his sixties or seventies in good health.

The chain recombines TRBV6-5 with TRBJ2-7, with 10 bases fitting TRBD2. The CDR3 is 15 amino acids. J was trimmed by 6 bases and V by 5 bases; bases with no gene match: 10. CDR1 MNHEY and CDR2 SVGAGI come from the germline V gene. In nucleotides, the CDR3 is TGTGCCAGCAGTGTGAAAGCGGGGGGGCCTTCCGAGCAGTACTTC. Translated: CASSVKAGGPSEQYF.

V gene TRBV28 combines with J gene TRBJ2-3, with D tentatively TRBD1 or TRBD2 (5 bases each). In germline, CDR1 is MDHEN, CDR2 SYDVKM. The V gene lost 2 bases and the J gene lost 2 bases, with 14 bases spanning the gap. CDR3 size: 16 residues. The CDR3 bases are TGTGCCAGCAGTTTACGATACCGGGGCCCCACAGATACGCAGTATTTT. Translating gives CASSLRYRGPTDTQYF. Full variable domain (rest looked up from reference TRBV28 and TRBJ2-3): DVKVTQSSRYLVKRTGEKVFLECVQDMDHENMFWYRQDPGLGLRLIYFSYDVKMKEKGDIPEGYSVSREKKERFSLILESASTNQTSMYLCASSLRYRGPTDTQYFGPGTRLTVL.

The rearrangement uses TRBV30 and TRBJ1-4; no definite D call. The CDR3 is made up of 13 amino acids. CDR1 and CDR2 (germline): GTSNPN, SVGIG (reference sequence). V shed 2 bases and J shed 8 bases, with 12 bases lying between them. CDR3 coding DNA: TGTGCCTGGAGTACCGTACGGGGAGAAAAACTGTTTTTT. Amino acids: CAWSTVRGEKLFF.

The chain recombines TRBV7-9 with TRBJ2-1; 11 bases fit TRBD2. J was trimmed by 6 bases and V by 4 bases; bases with no gene match: 5. CDR1 is SEHNR and CDR2 is FQNEAQ in the germline V gene (reference sequence). CDR3 length: 15 residues. The CDR3 nucleotides are TGTGCCAGCAGCTCGCGGGGACTAGCGGCCAATGAGCAGTTCTTC. Translating it yields CASSSRGLAANEQFF.

This clone was counted a few times. This rearrangement joins TRBV2 to TRBJ1-3; 9 bases match TRBD1. Trimming cost V 0 bases and J 5 bases; bases outside gene matches: 5. The CDR3 contains 16 residues. Germline V lookup: CDR1 SNHLY, CDR2 FYNNEI. The CDR3 DNA reads TGTGCCAGCAGTGAAGCTTCGGACAGGGGTAGAAACACCATATATTTT. Encoded protein: CASSEASDRGRNTIYF.

This clone was seen a handful of times. The chain has TRBV7-9 and TRBJ2-7; D possibly corresponds to TRBD1 (6 bases). Trimming cost V 7 bases and J 3 bases, with 19 bases left between them. The CDR3 length is 15 residues. Germline CDR1 reads SEHNR; CDR2 reads FQNEAQ (reference sequence). This CDR3 reads CASTKTGQGSYEQYF. Written as DNA, the CDR3 is TGTGCCAGCACCAAGACGGGGCAGGGGAGCTACGAGCAGTACTTC.

The chain has TRBV2 and TRBJ1-5; the D gene is possibly TRBD1 (5 bases). This CDR3 is built from 16 residues. Looked up from germline, CDR1 is SNHLY and CDR2 is FYNNEI. Trimming left V 1 base short and J 1 base short, with 11 bases between. CDR3 amino acids: CASSEGWGSSNQPQHF. In DNA, the CDR3 is TGTGCCAGCAGTGAAGGTTGGGGGAGCAGCAATCAGCCCCAGCATTTT. Full variable domain (outside the CDR3, taken from reference TRBV2 and TRBJ1-5): EPEVTQTPSHQVTQMGQEVILRCVPISNHLYFYWYRQILGQKVEFLVSFYNNEISEKSEIFDDQFSVERPDGSNFTLKIRSTKLEDSAMYFCASSEGWGSSNQPQHFGDGTRLSIL.

By frequency in the sample, this clone is medium-sized. This chain uses TRBV6-1 with TRBJ2-7, with 10 bases matching TRBD1. The CDR3 spans 17 residues. Germline V gene lookup returns CDR1 MNHNS and CDR2 SASEGT. The V segment lost 0 bases and the J segment 5 bases; nucleotides outside the gene matches: 10. The CDR3 DNA reads TGTGCCAGCAGTGAAGCTGGTGATACCGGGACAGGGGACGAGCAGTACTTC. Its protein is CASSEAGDTGTGDEQYF.

The V gene is TRBV13, the J gene TRBJ2-7; 9 nucleotides match TRBD2. Germline CDR1 PRHDT, CDR2 FYEKMQ (reference sequence). This CDR3 is built from 15 residues. V was clipped by 5 bases and J by 3 bases; unmatched bases: 8. CDR3 bases: TGTGCCAGCAGCCCCGGAGCGGGAGGCCTCTACGAGCAGTACTTC. Its translation: CASSPGAGGLYEQYF.

This clone was seen more than once but under ten times. This chain connects TRBV7-3 to TRBJ1-2, with D possibly matching TRBD1 (5 bases). CDR3 size: 14 residues. CDR1 is SGHTA and CDR2 is FQGTGA in the germline V gene. Trimming left V 2 bases short and J 4 bases short, with 11 bases between. The CDR3 loop is CASSLDGGAYGYTF. The DNA of the CDR3 is TGTGCCAGCAGCTTAGACGGGGGTGCCTATGGCTACACCTTC.

The chain links TRBV29-1 to TRBJ2-5, with D possibly matching TRBD1 (6 bases). Trimming stripped 5 bases from V and 5 bases from J, with 15 bases between. This CDR3 comprises 13 residues. Germline loops: CDR1 SQVTM, CDR2 ANQGSEA. CDR3 nucleotide sequence: TGCAGCGTTCCACAGGGCATGGGTGAGACCCAGTACTTC. This gives the protein CSVPQGMGETQYF.

The V call is TRBV9, the J call TRBJ2-7, with a possible D match to TRBD1 (5 bases). The CDR3 loop spans 15 amino acids. Germline CDR1 and CDR2: SGDLS and YYNGEE. The V and J ends lost 4 bases and 1 base respectively, with 15 bases between them. The CDR3 protein is CASSPTGDSSYEQYF. The CDR3 nucleotides read TGTGCCAGCAGCCCTACTGGCGACAGTTCCTACGAGCAGTACTTC.

The chain has TRBV7-8 and TRBJ1-1; 8 bases fit TRBD1. V dropped 4 bases and J dropped 5; count of bases not matched to a gene: 3. CDR1 SGHVS and CDR2 FQNEAQ come from the germline V gene. The CDR3 spans 13 residues. The CDR3 is CASSSDRATEAFF. CDR3 sequence (DNA): TGTGCCAGCAGCTCGGACAGGGCAACTGAAGCTTTCTTT.

This chain links TRBV6-5 with TRBJ1-5, with TRBD1 matching over 9 bases. Germline CDR1 MNHEY, CDR2 SVGAGI. V lost 6 bases and J lost 7; bases outside the gene matches: 10. This CDR3 comprises 15 residues. CDR3 nucleotide sequence: TGTGCCAGCAGCCTTGGACAGGGGTTTCGACAGCCCCAGCATTTT. Its protein product is CASSLGQGFRQPQHF.

The DNA for the CDR3 is TGTGCCAGCAGTGACTCGATTTCGACGGCCAAGCATTTT. Protein product: CASSDSISTAKHF. This chain links TRBV6-4 with TRBJ1-5; no definite D call. CDR1 is MRHNA and CDR2 is SNTAGT in the germline V gene. The ends were cut back, 0 bases at V and 14 bases at J, with 14 bases in the middle. The length of the CDR3 is 13 residues.

This clone is classed as medium-sized. The J gene is TRBJ1-1, the V gene TRBV21-1; the table gives TRBD1 as D, unverified against the DNA. TRBV21-1 is noted as a pseudogene. The CDR3 totals 10 residues. The CDR3 protein is CASSSSEAFF. The DNA for the CDR3 is TGTGCCAGCAGCTCATCTGAAGCTTTCTTT.

The chain carries TRBV27 and TRBJ2-2; 7 positions match TRBD2. Germline V gene lookup returns CDR1 MNHEY and CDR2 SMNVEV (reference sequence). V was pared by 4 bases and J by 9 bases, with 2 bases of the junction left unmatched. The CDR3 loop spans 12 amino acids. CDR3 residues: CASSSLARELFF. The CDR3, as DNA: TGTGCCAGCAGTTCACTAGCGCGGGAGCTGTTTTTT.

The genes are TRBV5-6 and TRBJ2-4; the D is unclear. V lost 0 bases, J lost 7 bases, and 5 bases lay in between. The germline V gene has CDR1 SGHDT and CDR2 YYEEEE. The CDR3 runs 12 residues. CDR3 nucleotide sequence: TGTGCCAGCAGCTTGGCCGAGAACATTCAGTACTTC. Translating gives CASSLAENIQYF. The entire variable domain, with the rest obtained from reference TRBV5-6 and TRBJ2-4, is as follows: DAGVTQSPTHLIKTRGQQVTLRCSPKSGHDTVSWYQQALGQGPQFIFQYYEEEERQRGNFPDRFSGHQFPNYSSELNVNALLLGDSALYLCASSLAENIQYFGAGTRLSVL.

V is TRBV6-4 and J is TRBJ2-1; D remains ambiguous. V lost 3 bases to trimming and J lost 6 bases, with 12 bases between them. The germline V gene has CDR1 MRHNA and CDR2 SNTAGT. This CDR3 is built from 14 residues. The CDR3, as DNA: TGTGCCAGCAGTGAAGACGGGTCGGCCAATGAGCAGTTCTTC. Amino acids: CASSEDGSANEQFF.

The V gene is TRBV27, the J gene TRBJ2-7, with 9 positions matching TRBD1. Per the germline V gene, CDR1 is MNHEY and CDR2 is SMNVEV (reference sequence). V dropped 0 bases and J dropped 1; count of bases not matched to a gene: 7. CDR3 size: 17 residues. In DNA, the CDR3 is TGTGCCAGCAGTTTATCAGGACAGGGGCTACCATCCTACGAGCAGTACTTC. Amino acids: CASSLSGQGLPSYEQYF.